This TCR beta chain was obtained from a study of blood T cell repertoires in COVID-19. The data were produced by immunoSEQ multiplex PCR, yet TCRdb's version contains in-frame clones alone and is incomplete. The repertoire holds 120,000 to 150,000 clones, with about 87% as singletons. From germline, CDR1 is SNHLY and CDR2 FYNNEI. The V gene lost 0 bases and the J gene lost 4 bases, with 21 bases spanning the gap. CDR3 size: 19 residues. As to this clone: Possible read error: a much larger clone is one base away.

The chain employs TRBV2 and TRBJ2-2; TRBD2 might be the D (7 bases). The origin of this receptor is a man aged 45-65 years who had recovered from COVID-19. Input material: peripheral blood. The CDR3 coding sequence is TGTGCCAGCAGTGAAGCTGACGGGGGGCCCTTCTTCGGCACCGGGGAGCTGTTTTTT. This codes for CASSEADGGPFFGTGELFF. Drawing the rest from reference TRBV2 and TRBJ2-2, the complete variable domain is EPEVTQTPSHQVTQMGQEVILRCVPISNHLYFYWYRQILGQKVEFLVSFYNNEISEKSEIFDDQFSVERPDGSNFTLKIRSTKLEDSAMYFCASSEADGGPFFGTGELFFGEGSRLTVL.